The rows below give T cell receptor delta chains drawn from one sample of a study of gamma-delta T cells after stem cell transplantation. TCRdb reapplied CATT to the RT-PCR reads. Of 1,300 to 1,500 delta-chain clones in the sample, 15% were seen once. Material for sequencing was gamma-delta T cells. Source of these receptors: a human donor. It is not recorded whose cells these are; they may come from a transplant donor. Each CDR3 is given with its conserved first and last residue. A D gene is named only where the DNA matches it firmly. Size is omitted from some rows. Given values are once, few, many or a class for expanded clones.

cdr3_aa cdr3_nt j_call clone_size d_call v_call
CALGELRGRDTRRMFF TGTGCTCTTGGGGAACTCAGGGGCCGGGACACCCGACGGATGTTTTTC TRDJ3 - - TRDV1
CAFNSILNVDGDGDTDKLIF TGTGCCTTTAATTCTATCCTAAACGTGGATGGGGATGGGGACACCGATAAACTCATCTTT TRDJ1 few - TRDV3
CACDTGFCSTDKLIF TGTGCCTGTGACACCGGCTTCTGTTCGACCGATAAACTCATCTTT TRDJ1 medium-sized - TRDV2
CACDTFSYDQLGNTDKLIF TGTGCCTGTGACACCTTCTCCTACGACCAACTGGGGAACACCGATAAACTCATCTTT TRDJ1 large - TRDV2
CACETVGGGYAESSYTDKLIF TGTGCCTGTGAGACTGTCGGTGGGGGATACGCTGAGTCATCGTACACCGATAAACTCATCTTT TRDJ1 - TRDD3 TRDV2
CACVPLGDKSDKLIF TGTGCCTGTGTCCCACTGGGGGATAAGAGCGATAAACTCATCTTT TRDJ1 medium-sized TRDD3 TRDV2
CALGELTGPGGWPYTDKLIF TGTGCTCTTGGGGAACTCACGGGACCGGGGGGCTGGCCCTACACCGATAAACTCATCTTT TRDJ1 - - TRDV1
CALGDVIESTLKLGDRGGTDKLIF TGTGCTCTTGGGGACGTCATTGAGTCTACGTTGAAACTGGGGGATAGAGGAGGAACCGATAAACTCATCTTT TRDJ1 few TRDD3 TRDV1
CACDLTGSSWDTRQMFF TGTGCCTGTGACCTTACTGGAAGTTCCTGGGACACCCGACAGATGTTTTTC TRDJ3 few - TRDV2
CACDPISLVLGDTNKAQLFF TGTGCCTGTGACCCCATAAGTCTCGTACTGGGGGATACCAATAAAGCACAACTCTTCTTT TRDJ2 large TRDD3 TRDV2
CACDTVGGDDTDKLIF TGTGCCTGTGACACCGTCGGTGGGGATGACACCGATAAACTCATCTTT TRDJ1 few - TRDV2
CALEKSGGIRDKLIF TGTGCTCTCGAAAAAAGCGGGGGGATACGGGATAAACTCATCTTT TRDJ1 few TRDD3 TRDV1
CACDTVGGSNSWDTRQMFF TGTGCCTGTGACACTGTGGGGGGTTCGAACTCCTGGGACACCCGACAGATGTTTTTC TRDJ3 - - TRDV2
CACDTVGDADKLIF TGTGCCTGTGACACTGTCGGCGACGCCGATAAACTCATCTTT TRDJ1 few - TRDV2
CACDALLGDTSTPKLIF TGTGCCTGTGACGCTTTACTGGGGGATACTTCAACCCCAAAACTCATCTTT TRDJ1 medium-sized TRDD3 TRDV2
CAASPFLTLLTGGSGLIF TGTGCAGCAAGTCCCTTCCTCACGTTACTAACTGGGGGATCCGGACTCATCTTT TRDJ1 - TRDD3 TRAV29/DV5
CACDGLLGLATDKLIF TGTGCCTGTGACGGACTACTAGGACTGGCCACCGATAAACTCATCTTT TRDJ1 - - TRDV2
CACDTLGGSSWDTRQMFF TGTGCCTGTGACACTCTTGGGGGGAGCTCCTGGGACACCCGACAGATGTTTTTC TRDJ3 - - TRDV2
CALGEQILQAGGMYTDKLIF TGTGCTCTTGGGGAACAGATCCTACAGGCTGGGGGAATGTACACCGATAAACTCATCTTT TRDJ1 - TRDD3 TRDV1
CALGPKLRMEERCDKLIF TGTGCTCTTGGGCCAAAATTACGCATGGAGGAAAGGTGCGATAAACTCATCTTT TRDJ1 - - TRDV1
CALGELVNRLDTDVYGGKYTDKLIF TGTGCTCTTGGGGAACTAGTAAACCGGTTGGATACGGACGTTTACGGGGGGAAATACACCGATAAACTCATCTTT TRDJ1 few TRDD3 TRDV1
CALGAHSYATGGYLTDKLIF TGTGCTCTTGGGGCCCATTCCTACGCGACTGGGGGATACTTAACCGATAAACTCATCTTT TRDJ1 medium-sized TRDD3 TRDV1
CACDTLLLGDTENTDKLIF TGTGCCTGTGACACGCTACTACTGGGGGATACGGAAAACACCGATAAACTCATCTTT TRDJ1 - TRDD3 TRDV2
CACDPVLGDLEYTDKLIF TGTGCCTGTGACCCTGTACTGGGGGATCTTGAGTACACCGATAAACTCATCTTT TRDJ1 few TRDD3 TRDV2
CACDTVESQVYTDKLIF TGTGCCTGTGACACCGTGGAGTCCCAGGTGTACACCGATAAACTCATCTTT TRDJ1 few - TRDV2
CACDVWGRYTDKLIF TGTGCCTGTGACGTCTGGGGGCGGTACACCGATAAACTCATCTTT TRDJ1 - TRDD3 TRDV2
CALGEEVFLLGVISQYTDKLIF TGTGCTCTTGGGGAGGAGGTGTTCCTCCTGGGGGTTATATCCCAGTACACCGATAAACTCATCTTT TRDJ1 few TRDD3 TRDV1
CACDTVSSVLGDKLIF TGTGCCTGTGACACCGTCTCCTCCGTACTGGGGGATAAACTCATCTTT TRDJ1 few TRDD3 TRDV2
CALGLLSPLLHTGGYAYTPKLIF TGTGCTCTTGGGCTCCTTTCCCCACTTCTCCATACTGGGGGATACGCGTATACCCCCAAACTCATCTTT TRDJ1 few TRDD3 TRDV1
CAFVLLLGDTPHTDKLIF TGTGCCTTCGTCCTACTGCTGGGGGATACCCCTCACACCGATAAACTCATCTTT TRDJ1 - TRDD3 TRDV3
CACDLLGDSNKLIF TGTGCCTGTGACTTACTGGGGGATTCCAACAAACTCATCTTT TRDJ1 few TRDD3 TRDV2
CACDLWGRYTDKLIF TGTGCCTGCGATCTCTGGGGGAGGTACACCGATAAACTCATCTTT TRDJ1 few TRDD3 TRDV2
CACATVAGGQPPTPGSHTDKLIF TGTGCCTGTGCCACCGTTGCTGGGGGTCAACCACCAACCCCAGGGTCCCACACCGATAAACTCATCTTT TRDJ1 - TRDD3 TRDV2
CALGELCKLGVMYTDKLIF TGTGCTCTTGGGGAACTTTGTAAACTGGGGGTCATGTACACCGATAAACTCATCTTT TRDJ1 - TRDD3 TRDV1
CALGELGYFDLLGIKARPLIF TGTGCTCTTGGGGAACTGGGCTATTTCGATTTACTGGGGATTAAGGCCAGACCCCTGATCTTT TRDJ4 - TRDD3 TRDV1
CACDTVVSTGGPSSWDTRQMFF TGTGCCTGTGACACCGTCGTAAGTACTGGGGGGCCGAGCTCCTGGGACACCCGACAGATGTTTTTC TRDJ3 - TRDD3 TRDV2
CACDPIGGTDKLIF TGTGCCTGTGACCCTATCGGGGGGACCGATAAACTCATCTTT TRDJ1 few - TRDV2
CACDTAGGSSWDTRQMFF TGTGCCTGTGACACCGCCGGGGGCAGCTCCTGGGACACCCGACAGATGTTTTTC TRDJ3 medium-sized - TRDV2
CACSFVLGDSNTDKLIF TGTGCCTGTTCTTTCGTACTGGGGGATAGTAACACCGATAAACTCATCTTT TRDJ1 medium-sized TRDD3 TRDV2
CAFTTTMGGYHTDKLIF TGTGCCTTTACTACTACGATGGGGGGATACCACACCGATAAACTCATCTTT TRDJ1 medium-sized TRDD3 TRDV3
CACDTVGSTDKLIF TGTGCCTGTGACACAGTGGGTTCCACCGATAAACTCATCTTT TRDJ1 few - TRDV2
CACDPLLGDPNTDKLIF TGTGCCTGTGATCCATTACTGGGGGATCCCAACACCGATAAACTCATCTTT TRDJ1 medium-sized TRDD3 TRDV2
CAAGGSTNSHWGPNTDKLIF TGTGCAGCAGGCGGTTCAACCAATAGCCACTGGGGGCCTAACACCGATAAACTCATCTTT TRDJ1 - TRDD3 TRAV29/DV5
CALGELVKSSYWGSYTDKLIF TGTGCTCTTGGGGAACTAGTTAAATCCTCTTACTGGGGGTCCTACACCGATAAACTCATCTTT TRDJ1 - TRDD3 TRDV1
CALGEPIGVSAKGTKLIF TGTGCTCTTGGGGAACCAATAGGGGTATCAGCAAAGGGGACCAAACTCATCTTT TRDJ1 medium-sized - TRDV1
CACDLLGDNSWDTRQMFF TGTGCCTGTGATCTTCTGGGGGATAACTCCTGGGACACCCGACAGATGTTTTTC TRDJ3 large TRDD3 TRDV2
CALGEAYSRGIYWGLTRILIF TGTGCTCTTGGGGAAGCATACTCCCGGGGAATCTACTGGGGATTGACGAGAATACTCATCTTT TRDJ1 few TRDD3 TRDV1